This T cell receptor (beta chain) comes out of a study of STAT3 mutations in large granular lymphocyte leukemia. About the study: Immunosuppressive therapy was given to more than half of T-LGLL patients.

Germline CDR1 and CDR2: SEHNR and FQNEAQ (reference sequence). This CDR3 contains 15 residues. J gave up 0 bases and V 5 bases, and 2 bases lay outside the gene matches. This table comes from immunoSEQ multiplex PCR, and its TCRdb copy is limited to in-frame clones, with some not included. The sample records about 6,000 clones, about 35% being singletons. Overall study findings and caveats: In T-cell large granular lymphocyte leukemia, about half of patients showed multiple immunodominant subclonotypes. Persisting codominant clonotypes may have hidden a small pathogenic clone. All newly emerging clones after therapy were STAT3 wild type.

For this clone: As yet, its antigen is unknown.

The V gene is TRBV7-9, the J gene TRBJ1-2; TRBD1 aligns across 11 bases. This clonotype was obtained from a woman aged 40 to 55 with T-cell large granular lymphocyte leukemia. Some clones in this sample may be carry-over from other donors' samples. Sequencing used peripheral blood mononuclear cells. The CDR3 loop reads CASSRTGGPNYGYTF. The CDR3 DNA reads TGTGCCAGCAGCAGGACAGGGGGCCCTAACTATGGCTACACCTTC.